This TCR beta chain is from a study of tumor-infiltrating lymphocytes in primary liver carcinoma. Study summary: Samples produced roughly 3.5 to 7.5 million productive TCRbeta reads, comparable across tissue types.

TCR beta cDNA was made from 450 to 600 ng total RNA with a constant-region primer. Libraries covering TCR beta were generated through three nested multiplex PCR rounds (using a slightly modified ARM-PCR). Researchers ran the first two PCR rounds for ten to eleven cycles each with TRBV1-TRBV30 forward primers and a C-beta reverse primer. TCRdb recomputed calls from the multiplex PCR reads with MiXCR, one row per CDR3 protein. The sample lists approximately 99,000 distinct CDR3 sequences, more than 60% occurring once. Note on this clonotype: Antigen unknown. An end of the junction does not agree with germline; a read error may underlie this.

RNA and DNA were co-extracted from about 19-30 mg of unsorted bulk tissue. Surgery removed the patients' primary liver carcinoma. Points from the study as a whole: Paired tumor-adjacent and tumor-blood samples overlapped less than tumor region pairs did.

This CDR3 comprises 15 residues. The sequencing sample was made of liver tumor tissue from sampling region 5. Subset meaning: tumor region T5, tumor centre. The chain links TRBV12-3 or TRBV12-4 to TRBJ2-1, with 8 bases that match TRBD2. This clonotype was sampled from a woman in her sixties with primary liver carcinoma and hepatitis B virus infection. The CDR3 sequence: CASRPGGGSYNEQFF. The CDR3 nucleotides are TGTGCCAGTAGACCTGGCGGGGGGTCCTATAATGAGCAGTTCTTC.